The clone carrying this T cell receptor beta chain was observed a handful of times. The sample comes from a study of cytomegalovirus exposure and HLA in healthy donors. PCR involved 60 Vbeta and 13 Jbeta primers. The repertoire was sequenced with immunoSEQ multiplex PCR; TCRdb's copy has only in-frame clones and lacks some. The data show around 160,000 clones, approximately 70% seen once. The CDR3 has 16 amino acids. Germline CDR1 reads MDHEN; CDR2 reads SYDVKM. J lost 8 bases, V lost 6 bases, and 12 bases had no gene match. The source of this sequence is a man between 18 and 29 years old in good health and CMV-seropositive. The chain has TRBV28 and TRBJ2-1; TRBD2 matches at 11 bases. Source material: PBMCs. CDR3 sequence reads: CASRKGGTSGRDEQFF. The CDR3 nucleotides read TGTGCCAGCAGAAAGGGCGGGACTAGCGGTAGGGATGAGCAGTTCTTC.